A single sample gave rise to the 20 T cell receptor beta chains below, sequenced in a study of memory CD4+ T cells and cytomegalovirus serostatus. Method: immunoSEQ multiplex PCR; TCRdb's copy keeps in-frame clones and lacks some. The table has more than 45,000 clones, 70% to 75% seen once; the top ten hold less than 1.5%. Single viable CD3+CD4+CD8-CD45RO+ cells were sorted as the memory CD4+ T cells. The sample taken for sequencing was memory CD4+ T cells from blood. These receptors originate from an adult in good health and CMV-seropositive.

The CDR3 DNA reads as TGTGCCAGCAGCAAGGGACGGGCGTCCTACGAGCAGTACTTC. This encodes CASSKGRASYEQYF. The chain is built from TRBV21-1 and TRBJ2-7. TRBV21-1 is deemed a pseudogene. The CDR3 length is 14 residues.

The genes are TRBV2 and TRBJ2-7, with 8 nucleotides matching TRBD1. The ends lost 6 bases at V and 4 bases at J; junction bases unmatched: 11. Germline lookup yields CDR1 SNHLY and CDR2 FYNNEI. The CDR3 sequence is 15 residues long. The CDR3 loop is CASRRDRGGFYEQYF. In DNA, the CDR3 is TGTGCCAGCAGACGCGACAGGGGCGGTTTTTACGAGCAGTACTTC.

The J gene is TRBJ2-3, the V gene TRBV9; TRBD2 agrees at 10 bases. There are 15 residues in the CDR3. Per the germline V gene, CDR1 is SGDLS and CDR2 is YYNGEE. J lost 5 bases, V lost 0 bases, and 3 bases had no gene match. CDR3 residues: CASSVVVAGGDTQYF. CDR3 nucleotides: TGTGCCAGCAGCGTAGTCGTAGCGGGGGGAGATACGCAGTATTTT.

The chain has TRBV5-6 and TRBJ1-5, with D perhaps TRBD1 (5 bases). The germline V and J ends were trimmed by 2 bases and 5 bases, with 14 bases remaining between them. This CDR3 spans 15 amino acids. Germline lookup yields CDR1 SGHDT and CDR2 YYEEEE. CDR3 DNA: TGTGCCAGCAGCTTAGGGACGTTAAGGGATCAGCCCCAGCATTTT. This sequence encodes CASSLGTLRDQPQHF.

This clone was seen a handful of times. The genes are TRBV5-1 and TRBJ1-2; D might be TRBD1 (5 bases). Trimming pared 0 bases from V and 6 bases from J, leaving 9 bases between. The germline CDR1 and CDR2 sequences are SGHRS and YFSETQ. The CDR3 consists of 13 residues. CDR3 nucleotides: TGCGCCAGCAGCTTGGCCGGGGCGGATGGCTACACCTTC. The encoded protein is CASSLAGADGYTF.

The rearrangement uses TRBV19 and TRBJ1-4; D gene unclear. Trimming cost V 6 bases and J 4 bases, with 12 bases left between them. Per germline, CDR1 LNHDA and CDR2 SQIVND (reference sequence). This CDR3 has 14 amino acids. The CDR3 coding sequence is TGTGCCAGTAGCCAGTACCGGGATAATGAAAAACTGTTTTTT. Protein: CASSQYRDNEKLFF.

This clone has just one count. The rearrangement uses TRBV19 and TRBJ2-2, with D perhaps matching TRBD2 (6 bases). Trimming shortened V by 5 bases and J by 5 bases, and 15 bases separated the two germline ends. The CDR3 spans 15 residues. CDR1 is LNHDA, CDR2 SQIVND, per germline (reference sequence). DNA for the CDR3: TGTGCCAGTAGTCTACCCGGGAGAGAAACCGGGGAGCTGTTTTTT. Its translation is CASSLPGRETGELFF.

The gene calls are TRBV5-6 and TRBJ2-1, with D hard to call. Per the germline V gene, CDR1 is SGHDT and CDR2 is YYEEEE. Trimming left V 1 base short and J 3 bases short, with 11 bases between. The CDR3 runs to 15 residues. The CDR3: CASSLPRDLYNEQFF. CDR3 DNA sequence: TGTGCCAGCAGCTTGCCCAGAGACCTCTACAATGAGCAGTTCTTC.

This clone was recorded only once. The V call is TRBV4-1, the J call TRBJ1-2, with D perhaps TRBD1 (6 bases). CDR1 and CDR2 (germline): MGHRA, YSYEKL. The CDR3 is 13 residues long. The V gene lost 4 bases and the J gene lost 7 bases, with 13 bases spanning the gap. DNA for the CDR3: TGCGCCAGCAGCCCAAGCGTCAGGGGTGGCTACACCTTC. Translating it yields CASSPSVRGGYTF.

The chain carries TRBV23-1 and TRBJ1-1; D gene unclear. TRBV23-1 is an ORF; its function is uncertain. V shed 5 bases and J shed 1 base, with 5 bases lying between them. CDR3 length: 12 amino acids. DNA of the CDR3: TGCGCCAGCAGTGGGTGGAACACTGAAGCTTTCTTT. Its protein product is CASSGWNTEAFF.

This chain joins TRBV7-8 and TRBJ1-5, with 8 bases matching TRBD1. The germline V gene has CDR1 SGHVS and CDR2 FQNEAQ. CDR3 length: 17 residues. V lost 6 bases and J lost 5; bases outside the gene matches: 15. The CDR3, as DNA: TGTGCCAGCAGTTCGACTCGTGGACAGGGTCGGGATCAGCCCCAGCATTTT. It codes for CASSSTRGQGRDQPQHF.

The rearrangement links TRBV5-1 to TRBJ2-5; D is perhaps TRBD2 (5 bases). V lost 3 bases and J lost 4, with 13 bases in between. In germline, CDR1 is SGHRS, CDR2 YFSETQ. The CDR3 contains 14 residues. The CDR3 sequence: CASSYGPGTETQYF. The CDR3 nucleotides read TGCGCCAGCAGCTATGGGCCGGGAACAGAGACCCAGTACTTC.

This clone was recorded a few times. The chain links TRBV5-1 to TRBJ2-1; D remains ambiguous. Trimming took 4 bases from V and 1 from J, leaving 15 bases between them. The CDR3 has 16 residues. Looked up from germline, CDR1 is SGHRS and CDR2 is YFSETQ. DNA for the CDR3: TGCGCCAGCAGCCGGACGGGTCTTCAATCCTACAATGAGCAGTTCTTC. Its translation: CASSRTGLQSYNEQFF.

CDR3 bases: TGTGCCAGCAGTTTATATGGGACAGGGGGCTACGAGCAGTACTTC. Encoded protein: CASSLYGTGGYEQYF. The chain uses TRBV27 and TRBJ2-7, with 11 bases fitting TRBD1. V shed 1 base, J shed 3 bases, and the junction held 2 bases outside the gene matches. Germline values: CDR1 MNHEY, CDR2 SMNVEV (reference sequence). This CDR3 spans 15 amino acids.

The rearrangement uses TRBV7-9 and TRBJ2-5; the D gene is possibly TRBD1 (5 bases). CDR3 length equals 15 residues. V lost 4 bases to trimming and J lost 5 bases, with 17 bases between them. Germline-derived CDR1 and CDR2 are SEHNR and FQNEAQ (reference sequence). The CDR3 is CASSWTAGIRETQYF. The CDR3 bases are TGTGCCAGCAGCTGGACGGCAGGGATAAGGGAGACCCAGTACTTC. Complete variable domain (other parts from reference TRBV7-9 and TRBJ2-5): DTGVSQNPRHKITKRGQNVTFRCDPISEHNRLYWYRQTLGQGPEFLTYFQNEAQLEKSRLLSDRFSAERPKGSFSTLEIQRTEQGDSAMYLCASSWTAGIRETQYFGPGTRLLVL.

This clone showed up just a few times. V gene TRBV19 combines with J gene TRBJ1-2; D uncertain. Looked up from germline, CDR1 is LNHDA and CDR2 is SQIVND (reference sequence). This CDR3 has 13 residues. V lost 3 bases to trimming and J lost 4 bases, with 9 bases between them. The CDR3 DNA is TGTGCCAGTAGTATTCGGTACTTCTATGGCTACACCTTC. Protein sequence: CASSIRYFYGYTF.

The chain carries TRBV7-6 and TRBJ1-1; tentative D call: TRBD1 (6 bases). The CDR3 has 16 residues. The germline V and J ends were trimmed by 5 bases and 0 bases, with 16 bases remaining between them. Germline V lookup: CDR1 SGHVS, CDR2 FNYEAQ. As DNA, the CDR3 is TGTGCCAGCAGCCTCGGGGCAGGGACATTGAACACTGAAGCTTTCTTT. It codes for CASSLGAGTLNTEAFF. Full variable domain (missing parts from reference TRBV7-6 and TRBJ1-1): GAGVSQSPRYKVTKRGQDVALRCDPISGHVSLYWYRQALGQGPEFLTYFNYEAQQDKSGLPNDRFSAERPEGSISTLTIQRTEQRDSAMYRCASSLGAGTLNTEAFFGQGTRLTVV.

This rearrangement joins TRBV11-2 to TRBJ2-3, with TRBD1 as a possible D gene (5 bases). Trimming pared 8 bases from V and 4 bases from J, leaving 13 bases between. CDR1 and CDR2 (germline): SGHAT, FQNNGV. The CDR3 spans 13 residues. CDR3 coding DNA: TGTGCCAGCGGCCAGGGATGGGCAGATACGCAGTATTTT. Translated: CASGQGWADTQYF.

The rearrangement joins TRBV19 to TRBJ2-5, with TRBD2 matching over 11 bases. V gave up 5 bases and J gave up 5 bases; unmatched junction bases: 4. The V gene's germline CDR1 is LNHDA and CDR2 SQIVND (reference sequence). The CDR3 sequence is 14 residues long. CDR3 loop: CASSEVAGGETQYF. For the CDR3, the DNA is TGTGCCAGTAGTGAGGTAGCGGGGGGGGAGACCCAGTACTTC.

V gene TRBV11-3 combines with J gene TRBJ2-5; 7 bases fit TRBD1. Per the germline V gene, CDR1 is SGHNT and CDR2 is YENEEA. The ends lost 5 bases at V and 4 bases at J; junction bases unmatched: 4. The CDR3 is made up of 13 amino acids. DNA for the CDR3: TGTGCCAGCAGCCTTGGGACAGCAGAGACCCAGTACTTC. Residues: CASSLGTAETQYF.